This TCR beta chain emerged from a study of cytomegalovirus exposure and HLA in healthy donors. Unrecorded immune exposure was likely among donors, who were nominally healthy when sampled. Overall study results and limits: The likely explanation for a cluster of highly shared sequence variants was sequencing artifact. Presence/absence analyses supposed approximately even sequencing depth among donors.

The CDR3 contains 12 residues. CDR1 is SGHDN, CDR2 FVKESK, per germline. V lost 1 base and J 5 bases, leaving 5 bases between the germline ends. Turning to this clone: Its specificity is not known.

13 Jbeta primers and 60 Vbeta primers were used for the PCR. Profiled with immunoSEQ multiplex PCR; TCRdb holds only in-frame clones, not every one. The profile shows 140,000 to 150,000 clones, 70% to 85% of them singletons. The sequence derives from a woman aged 55-70 years in good health and CMV-seropositive. The V call is TRBV14, the J call TRBJ1-2, with no clear D. The sequencing sample was made of PBMCs. The CDR3 spells CASSQGRYGYTF. DNA of the CDR3: TGTGCCAGCAGCCAAGGTCGGTATGGCTACACCTTC.